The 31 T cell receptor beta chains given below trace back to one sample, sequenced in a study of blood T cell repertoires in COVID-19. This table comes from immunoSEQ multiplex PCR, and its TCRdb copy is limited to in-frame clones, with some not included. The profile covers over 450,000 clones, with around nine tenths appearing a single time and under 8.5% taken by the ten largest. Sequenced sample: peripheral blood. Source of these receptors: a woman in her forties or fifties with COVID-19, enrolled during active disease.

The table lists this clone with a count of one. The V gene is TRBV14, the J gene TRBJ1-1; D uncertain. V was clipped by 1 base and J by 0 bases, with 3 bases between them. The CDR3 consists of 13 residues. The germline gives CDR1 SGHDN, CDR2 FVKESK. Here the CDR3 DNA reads TGTGCCAGCAGCCAAGGCGTGAACACTGAAGCTTTCTTT. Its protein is CASSQGVNTEAFF.

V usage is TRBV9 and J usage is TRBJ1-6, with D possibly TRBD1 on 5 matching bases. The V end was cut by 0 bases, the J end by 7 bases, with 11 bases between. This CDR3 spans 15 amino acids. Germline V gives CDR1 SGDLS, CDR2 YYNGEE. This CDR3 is CASSVARGGNSPLHF. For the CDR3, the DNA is TGTGCCAGCAGCGTAGCTAGGGGTGGCAATTCACCCCTCCACTTT.

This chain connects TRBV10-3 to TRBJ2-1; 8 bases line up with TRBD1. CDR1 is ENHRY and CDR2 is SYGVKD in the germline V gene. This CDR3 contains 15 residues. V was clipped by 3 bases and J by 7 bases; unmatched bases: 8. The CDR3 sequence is CAISDGIQGANEQFF. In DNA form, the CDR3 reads TGTGCCATCAGTGATGGTATTCAGGGGGCGAATGAGCAGTTCTTC.

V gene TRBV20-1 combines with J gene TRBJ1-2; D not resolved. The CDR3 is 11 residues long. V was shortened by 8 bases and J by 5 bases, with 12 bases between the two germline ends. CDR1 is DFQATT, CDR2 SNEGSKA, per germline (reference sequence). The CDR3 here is CSPRGGYGYTF. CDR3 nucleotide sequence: TGCAGTCCCCGGGGAGGGTATGGCTACACCTTC.

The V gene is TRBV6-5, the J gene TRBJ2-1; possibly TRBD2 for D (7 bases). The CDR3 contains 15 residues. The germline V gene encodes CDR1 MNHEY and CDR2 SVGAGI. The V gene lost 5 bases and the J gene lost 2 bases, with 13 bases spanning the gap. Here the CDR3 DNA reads TGTGCCAGCAGTCAACTAGGGGGGGCCTACAATGAGCAGTTCTTC. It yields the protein CASSQLGGAYNEQFF.

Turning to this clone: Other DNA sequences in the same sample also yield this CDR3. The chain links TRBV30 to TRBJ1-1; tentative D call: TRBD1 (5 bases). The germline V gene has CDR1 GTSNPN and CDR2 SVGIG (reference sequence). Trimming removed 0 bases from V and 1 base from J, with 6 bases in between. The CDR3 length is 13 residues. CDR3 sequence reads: CAWSVQENTEAFF. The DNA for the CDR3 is TGTGCCTGGAGTGTACAGGAGAACACTGAAGCTTTCTTT.

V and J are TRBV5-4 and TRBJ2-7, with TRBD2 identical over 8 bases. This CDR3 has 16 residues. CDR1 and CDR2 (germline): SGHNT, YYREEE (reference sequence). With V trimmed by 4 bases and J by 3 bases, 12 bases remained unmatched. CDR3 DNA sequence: TGTGCCAGCAGCGTAGGGACCGGGACTAGAATCTACGAGCAGTACTTC. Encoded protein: CASSVGTGTRIYEQYF.

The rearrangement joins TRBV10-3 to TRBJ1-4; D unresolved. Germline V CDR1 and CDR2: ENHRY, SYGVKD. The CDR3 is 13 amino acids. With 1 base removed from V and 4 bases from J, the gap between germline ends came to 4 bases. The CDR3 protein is CAISEFINEKLFF. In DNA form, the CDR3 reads TGTGCCATCAGTGAGTTTATTAATGAAAAACTGTTTTTT.

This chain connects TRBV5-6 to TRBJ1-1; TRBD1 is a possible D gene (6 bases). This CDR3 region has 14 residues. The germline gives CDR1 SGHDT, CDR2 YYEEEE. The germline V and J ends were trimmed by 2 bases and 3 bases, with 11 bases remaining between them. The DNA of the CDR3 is TGTGCCAGCAGCTTAGCAGGGGTGGACACTGAAGCTTTCTTT. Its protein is CASSLAGVDTEAFF.

CDR3 DNA: TGTGCCAGCAGCTTATCTTCGACAGGGGACACTGAAGCTTTCTTT. Encoded protein: CASSLSSTGDTEAFF. The chain employs TRBV7-3 and TRBJ1-1; 8 bases line up with TRBD1. This CDR3 has 15 residues. The ends lost 2 bases at V and 3 bases at J; junction bases unmatched: 5. Germline assignment: CDR1 SGHTA and CDR2 FQGTGA.

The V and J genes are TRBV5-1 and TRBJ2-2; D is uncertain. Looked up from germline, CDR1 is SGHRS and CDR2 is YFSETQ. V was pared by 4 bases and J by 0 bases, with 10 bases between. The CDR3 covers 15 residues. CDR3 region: CASSNSQTNTGELFF. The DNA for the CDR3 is TGCGCCAGCAGCAACAGCCAAACGAACACCGGGGAGCTGTTTTTT. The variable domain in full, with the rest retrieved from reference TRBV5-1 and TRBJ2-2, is KAGVTQTPRYLIKTRGQQVTLSCSPISGHRSVSWYQQTPGQGLQFLFEYFSETQRNKGNFPGRFSGRQFSNSRSEMNVSTLELGDSALYLCASSNSQTNTGELFFGEGSRLTVL.

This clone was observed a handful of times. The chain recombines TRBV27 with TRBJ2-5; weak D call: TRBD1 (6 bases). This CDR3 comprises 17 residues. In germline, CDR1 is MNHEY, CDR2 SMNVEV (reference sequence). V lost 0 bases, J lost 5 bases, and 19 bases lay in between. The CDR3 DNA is TGTGCCAGCAGTTTATCCTTGACTCAGGGGATGCGGGAGACCCAGTACTTC. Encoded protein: CASSLSLTQGMRETQYF.

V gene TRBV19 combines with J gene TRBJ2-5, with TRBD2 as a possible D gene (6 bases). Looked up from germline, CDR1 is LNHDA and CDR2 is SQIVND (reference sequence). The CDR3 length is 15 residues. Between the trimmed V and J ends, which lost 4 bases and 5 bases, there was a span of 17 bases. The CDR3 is CASSKGGLEGETQYF. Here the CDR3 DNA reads TGTGCCAGTAGTAAGGGAGGCCTGGAGGGGGAGACCCAGTACTTC. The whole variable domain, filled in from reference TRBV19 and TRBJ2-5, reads DGGITQSPKYLFRKEGQNVTLSCEQNLNHDAMYWYRQDPGQGLRLIYYSQIVNDFQKGDIAEGYSVSREKKESFPLTVTSAQKNPTAFYLCASSKGGLEGETQYFGPGTRLLVL.

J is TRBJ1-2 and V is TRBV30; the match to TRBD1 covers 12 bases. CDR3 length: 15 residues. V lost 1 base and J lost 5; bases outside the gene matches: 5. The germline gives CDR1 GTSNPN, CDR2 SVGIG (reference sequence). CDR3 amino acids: CAWSAGTGGAYGYTF. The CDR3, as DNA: TGTGCCTGGAGTGCCGGGACAGGGGGCGCATATGGCTACACCTTC.

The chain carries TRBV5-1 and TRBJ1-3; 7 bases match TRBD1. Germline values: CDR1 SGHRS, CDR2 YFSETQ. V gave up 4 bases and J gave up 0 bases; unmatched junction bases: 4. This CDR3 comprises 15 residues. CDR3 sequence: CASSPGTVSGNTIYF. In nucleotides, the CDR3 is TGCGCCAGCAGCCCTGGGACAGTCTCTGGAAACACCATATATTTT.

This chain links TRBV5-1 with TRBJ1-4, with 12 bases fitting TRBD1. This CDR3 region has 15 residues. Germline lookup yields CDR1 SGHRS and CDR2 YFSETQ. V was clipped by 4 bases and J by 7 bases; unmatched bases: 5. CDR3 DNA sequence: TGCGCCAGCAGCGGGGACAGGGGGCGTAGTGAAAAACTGTTTTTT. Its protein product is CASSGDRGRSEKLFF.

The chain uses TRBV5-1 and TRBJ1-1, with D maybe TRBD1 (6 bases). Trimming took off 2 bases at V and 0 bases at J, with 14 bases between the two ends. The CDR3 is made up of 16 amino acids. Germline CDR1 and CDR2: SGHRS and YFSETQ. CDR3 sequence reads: CASSFIGGEMNTEAFF. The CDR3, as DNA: TGCGCCAGCAGCTTCATAGGGGGAGAAATGAACACTGAAGCTTTCTTT.

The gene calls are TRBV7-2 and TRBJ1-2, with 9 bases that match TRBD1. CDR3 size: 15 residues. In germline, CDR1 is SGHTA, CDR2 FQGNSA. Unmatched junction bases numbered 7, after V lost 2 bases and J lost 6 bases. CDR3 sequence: CASSLRQGGGDGYTF. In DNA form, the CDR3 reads TGTGCCAGCAGCTTACGACAGGGGGGCGGTGATGGCTACACCTTC. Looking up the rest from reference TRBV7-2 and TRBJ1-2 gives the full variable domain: GAGVSQSPSNKVTEKGKDVELRCDPISGHTALYWYRQSLGQGLEFLIYFQGNSAPDKSGLPSDRFSAERTGGSVSTLTIQRTQQEDSAVYLCASSLRQGGGDGYTFGSGTRLTVV.

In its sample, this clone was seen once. CDR3 sequence (DNA): TGTGCCAGCAGTTCCGGGACAGGCCGAGAAAAACTGTTTTTT. This encodes CASSSGTGREKLFF. The V and J genes are TRBV6-5 and TRBJ1-4; TRBD1 agrees at 8 bases. CDR1 and CDR2 from the germline V gene are MNHEY and SVGAGI. This CDR3 is 14 amino acids long. V shed 4 bases, J shed 8 bases, and the junction held 6 bases outside the gene matches.

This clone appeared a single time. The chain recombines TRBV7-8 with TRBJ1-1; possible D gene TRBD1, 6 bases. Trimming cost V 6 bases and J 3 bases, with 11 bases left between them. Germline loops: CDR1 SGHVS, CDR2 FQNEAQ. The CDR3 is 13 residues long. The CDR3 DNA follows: TGTGCCAGCAGGGGGGACACTTACACTGAAGCTTTCTTT. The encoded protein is CASRGDTYTEAFF.

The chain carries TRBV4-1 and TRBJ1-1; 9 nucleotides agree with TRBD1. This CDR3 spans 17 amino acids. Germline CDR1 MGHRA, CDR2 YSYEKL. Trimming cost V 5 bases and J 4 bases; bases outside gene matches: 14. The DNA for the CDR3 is TGCGCCAGCAGCGCTCAGGGGGGGACAGGGCTCTCCACTGAAGCTTTCTTT. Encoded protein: CASSAQGGTGLSTEAFF.

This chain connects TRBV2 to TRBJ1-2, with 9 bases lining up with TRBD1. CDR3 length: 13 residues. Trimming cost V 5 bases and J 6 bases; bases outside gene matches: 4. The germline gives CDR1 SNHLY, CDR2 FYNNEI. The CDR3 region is CASSSTGGDGYTF. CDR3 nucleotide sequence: TGTGCCAGCAGTTCGACAGGGGGAGATGGCTACACCTTC.

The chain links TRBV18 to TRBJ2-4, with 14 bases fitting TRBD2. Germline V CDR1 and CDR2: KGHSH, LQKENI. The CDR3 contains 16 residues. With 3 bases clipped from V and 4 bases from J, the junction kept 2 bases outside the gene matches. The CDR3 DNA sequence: TGTGCCAGCTCACCGACTAGCGGGGGGGTGAAAAACATTCAGTACTTC. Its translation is CASSPTSGGVKNIQYF.

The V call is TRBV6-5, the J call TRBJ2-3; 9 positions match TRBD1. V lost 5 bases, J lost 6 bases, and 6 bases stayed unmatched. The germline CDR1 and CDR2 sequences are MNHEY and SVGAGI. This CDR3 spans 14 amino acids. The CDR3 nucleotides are TGTGCCAGCAGTCGGGACAGGGAGAGGGATACGCAGTATTTT. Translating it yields CASSRDRERDTQYF.

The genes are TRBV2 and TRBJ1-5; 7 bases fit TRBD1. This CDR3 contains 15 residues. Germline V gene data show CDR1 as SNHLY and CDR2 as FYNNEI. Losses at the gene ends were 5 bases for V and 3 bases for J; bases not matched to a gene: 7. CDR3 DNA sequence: TGTGCCAGCAGTTGGACAGGAGGCTCCAATCAGCCCCAGCATTTT. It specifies CASSWTGGSNQPQHF.

The CDR3 region is CASKRTSANTGELFF. Here the CDR3 DNA reads TGTGCCAGCAAAAGGACTAGCGCGAACACCGGGGAGCTGTTTTTT. V is TRBV6-5 and J is TRBJ2-2; TRBD2 matches at 9 bases. The CDR3 runs to 15 residues. V lost 7 bases to trimming and J lost 0 bases; unmatched junction nucleotides: 3. In germline, CDR1 is MNHEY, CDR2 SVGAGI.

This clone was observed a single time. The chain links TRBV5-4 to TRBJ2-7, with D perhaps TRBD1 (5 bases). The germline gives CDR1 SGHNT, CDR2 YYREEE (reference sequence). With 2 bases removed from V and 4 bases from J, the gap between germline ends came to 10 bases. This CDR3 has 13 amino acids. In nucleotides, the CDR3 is TGTGCCAGCAGCTTCTTTGGGGCTTACGAGCAGTACTTC. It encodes CASSFFGAYEQYF.

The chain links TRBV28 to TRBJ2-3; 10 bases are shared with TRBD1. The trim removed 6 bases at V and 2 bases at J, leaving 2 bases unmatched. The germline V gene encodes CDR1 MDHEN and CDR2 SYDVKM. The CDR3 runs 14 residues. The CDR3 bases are TGTGCCAGCAGGGACAGGGGGTTCACAGATACGCAGTATTTT. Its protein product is CASRDRGFTDTQYF.

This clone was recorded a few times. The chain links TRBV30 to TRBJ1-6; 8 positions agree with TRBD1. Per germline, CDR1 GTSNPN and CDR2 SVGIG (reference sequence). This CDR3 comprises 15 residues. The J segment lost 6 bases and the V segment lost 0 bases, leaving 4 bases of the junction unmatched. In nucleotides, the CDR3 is TGTGCCTGGAGTGTGACAGGGGTGGGTAATTCACCCCTCCACTTT. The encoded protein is CAWSVTGVGNSPLHF.

The CDR3: CASSLGPTGEKLFF. Here the CDR3 DNA reads TGTGCCAGCAGCTTGGGACCGACCGGGGAAAAACTGTTTTTT. The rearrangement uses TRBV5-4 and TRBJ1-4; D remains unclear. V was cut by 0 bases and J by 8 bases, with 11 bases left in between. Germline V gene lookup returns CDR1 SGHNT and CDR2 YYREEE (reference sequence). The CDR3 has 14 amino acids.

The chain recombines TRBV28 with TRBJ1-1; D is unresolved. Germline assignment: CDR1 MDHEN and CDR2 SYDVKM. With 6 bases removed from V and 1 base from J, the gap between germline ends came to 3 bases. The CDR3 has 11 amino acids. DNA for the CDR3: TGTGCCAGCAGCCGGAACACTGAAGCTTTCTTT. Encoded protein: CASSRNTEAFF.